The entry that follows covers one T cell receptor beta chain sequence. What it binds is not known. Replicate PCRs from sorted subsets contained around 190 ng DNA, which is 31,000 or so T cell genomes. Repertoires were generated with immunoSEQ multiplex PCR, while TCRdb's copy carries only in-frame clones and drops some. The repertoire includes some 680,000 clones, roughly 73% of them detected once, and around 1.8% sits in the top ten. Both subsets, CD45RA+ naive and CD45RA-negative memory, were split from the CD4+ cells. The data were obtained in a study of shared clonotypes between healthy human individuals. The study's findings and limits: Estimated clonotype richness was generally higher in naive than memory subsets. Generation probabilities were higher for clonotypes shared across all four sorted-subset donors than for unshared ones.

The germline V gene encodes CDR1 SGHRS and CDR2 YFSETQ. Trimming removed 2 bases at V and 5 bases at J, with 8 bases between. This CDR3 spans 13 amino acids. The origin of this receptor is a woman aged 25 to 39 in good health. The sequencing sample was made of memory CD4+ T cells sorted from blood. The sample's subset: CD45RA-negative fraction. The chain joins TRBV5-1 to TRBJ1-5, with D tentatively TRBD1 (5 bases). CDR3 sequence reads: CASSFAGDQPQHF. The CDR3 DNA reads as TGCGCCAGCAGCTTTGCGGGGGATCAGCCCCAGCATTTT.